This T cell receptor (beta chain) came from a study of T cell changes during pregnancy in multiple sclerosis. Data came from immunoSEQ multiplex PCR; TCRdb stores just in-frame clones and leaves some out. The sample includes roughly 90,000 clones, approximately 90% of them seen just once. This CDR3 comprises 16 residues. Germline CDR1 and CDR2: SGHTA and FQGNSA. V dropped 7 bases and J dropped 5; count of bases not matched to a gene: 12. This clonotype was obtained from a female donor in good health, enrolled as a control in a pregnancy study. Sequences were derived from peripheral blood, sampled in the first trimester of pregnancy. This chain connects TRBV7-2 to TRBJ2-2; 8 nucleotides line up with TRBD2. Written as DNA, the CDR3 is TGTGCCAGCACCAAGAAGGTAGCGGGAACTACCGGGGAGCTGTTTTTT. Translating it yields CASTKKVAGTTGELFF. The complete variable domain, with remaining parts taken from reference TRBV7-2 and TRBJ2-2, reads GAGVSQSPSNKVTEKGKDVELRCDPISGHTALYWYRQSLGQGLEFLIYFQGNSAPDKSGLPSDRFSAERTGGSVSTLTIQRTQQEDSAVYLCASTKKVAGTTGELFFGEGSRLTVL.